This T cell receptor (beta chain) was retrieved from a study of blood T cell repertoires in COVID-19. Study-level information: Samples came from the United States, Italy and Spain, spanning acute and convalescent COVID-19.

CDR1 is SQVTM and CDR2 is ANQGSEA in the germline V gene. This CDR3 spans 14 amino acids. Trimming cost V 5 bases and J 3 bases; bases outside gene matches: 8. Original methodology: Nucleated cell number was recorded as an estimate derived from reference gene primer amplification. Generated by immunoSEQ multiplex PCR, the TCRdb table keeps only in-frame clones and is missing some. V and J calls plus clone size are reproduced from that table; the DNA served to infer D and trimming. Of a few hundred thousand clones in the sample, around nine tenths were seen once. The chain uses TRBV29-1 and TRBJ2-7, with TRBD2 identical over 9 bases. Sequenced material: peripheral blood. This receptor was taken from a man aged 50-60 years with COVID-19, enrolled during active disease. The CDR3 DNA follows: TGCAGCGTTTCCCGACTAGCGGAGTACTACGAGCAGTACTTC. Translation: CSVSRLAEYYEQYF.